Below, 10 T cell receptor beta chains from the same sample are listed, as sequenced in a study of CD8 T cells in ankylosing spondylitis. Study conclusions and caveats: The study identified a TCR beta motif of under ten highly homologous variants that appeared characteristic of ankylosing spondylitis blood.

No antigens are known for them. TCRdb analysed the 5' RACE reads with MiXCR anew, one entry per CDR3 protein. Here the sample spans 220,000 or so distinct CDR3 sequences, about 16% being singletons. Sequenced material: blood, either unsorted or a sorted T cell fraction (not recorded which). The receptor source for this set is a male donor with ankylosing spondylitis.

This clonotype showed up just a few times. The V and J genes are TRBV20-1 and TRBJ1-3, with TRBD1 as a possible D gene (6 bases). The CDR3 spans 15 residues. The V end lost 0 bases, the J end lost 2 bases, and 11 bases lay between the germline ends. The germline V gene encodes CDR1 DFQATT and CDR2 SNEGSKA (reference sequence). The CDR3 sequence: CSARDTGGPGNTIYF. The DNA of the CDR3 is TGCAGTGCTAGAGATACGGGGGGGCCTGGAAACACCATATATTTT.

The V and J genes are TRBV4-1 and TRBJ1-6; no clear D. This CDR3 is 13 amino acids long. Looked up from germline, CDR1 is MGHRA and CDR2 is YSYEKL. The V and J ends lost 0 bases and 7 bases respectively, with 4 bases between them. CDR3 sequence reads: CASSQEGNSPLHF. The CDR3 coding sequence is TGCGCCAGCAGCCAAGAAGGGAATTCACCCCTCCACTTT.

This clonotype was observed a few times. This chain joins TRBV20-1 and TRBJ1-2, with TRBD1 as a possible D gene (6 bases). V was clipped by 3 bases and J by 4 bases, with 21 bases between them. The CDR3 is 16 amino acids. The germline V gene has CDR1 DFQATT and CDR2 SNEGSKA (reference sequence). The CDR3 coding sequence is TGCAGTGCTAGGGACCCACAGGTGGGGGGGGCCTATGGCTACACCTTC. Amino acid sequence: CSARDPQVGGAYGYTF.

The chain couples TRBV14 to TRBJ2-7; 8 positions agree with TRBD2. The CDR3 sequence is 14 residues long. With V trimmed by 3 bases and J by 7 bases, 8 bases remained unmatched. Germline V gene data show CDR1 as SGHDN and CDR2 as FVKESK. The CDR3 bases are TGTGCCAGCAGCCAGACGGGGGGGCCGTGGGAGCAGTACTTC. Translated, it gives CASSQTGGPWEQYF.

V gene TRBV12-3 or TRBV12-4 combines with J gene TRBJ1-2; no clear D. The CDR3 sequence is 16 residues long. Trimming removed 3 bases from V and 4 bases from J, with 18 bases in between. DNA of the CDR3: TGTGCCAGCAGTTTCCACCCGGCACTCGAGATCTATGGCTACACCTTC. Translation: CASSFHPALEIYGYTF.

The chain combines TRBV9 with TRBJ1-2; D is unclear. Germline V gene lookup returns CDR1 SGDLS and CDR2 YYNGEE. V shed 3 bases and J shed 4 bases, with 10 bases lying between them. The CDR3 is made up of 13 amino acids. The CDR3, as DNA: TGTGCCAGCAGCGCCGAGCCCATCTATGGCTACACCTTC. Translating it yields CASSAEPIYGYTF.

The chain uses TRBV29-1 and TRBJ1-1; no definite D call. V lost 6 bases, J lost 4 bases, and 12 bases lay in between. The CDR3 spans 12 residues. Germline V gives CDR1 SQVTM, CDR2 ANQGSEA. This CDR3 is CSVRHSSTEAFF. CDR3 bases: TGCAGCGTCAGACATTCATCCACTGAAGCTTTCTTT.

V is TRBV10-2 and J is TRBJ2-1, with 8 nucleotides matching TRBD2. V lost 8 bases, J lost 5 bases, and 8 bases stayed unmatched. CDR3 length equals 14 residues. The V gene's germline CDR1 is WSHSY and CDR2 SAAADI. The CDR3 here is CASSDPGGDNEQFF. In DNA, the CDR3 is TGCGCCAGCTCGGATCCGGGAGGGGACAATGAGCAGTTCTTC.

Turning to this clonotype: A junction end diverges from the germline sequence, so it may reflect a read error. The rearrangement links TRBV19 to TRBJ2-7, with a possible D match to TRBD1 (5 bases). The germline V gene encodes CDR1 LNHDA and CDR2 SQIVND (reference sequence). The CDR3 has 13 amino acids. The CDR3 here is CASSTLDSYEQHF. In DNA, the CDR3 is TGTGCCAGTAGTACACTTGACAGCTACGAGCAGCACTTC.

This clonotype was seen a handful of times. The rearrangement links TRBV7-3 to TRBJ2-7; possible D gene TRBD1, 6 bases. Trimming shortened V by 6 bases and J by 6 bases, and 12 bases separated the two germline ends. CDR1 and CDR2 (germline): SGHTA, FQGTGA. This CDR3 is built from 12 residues. CDR3 region: CASSPDSLEQYF. The CDR3, as DNA: TGTGCCAGCAGTCCGGACAGCCTCGAGCAGTACTTC.